This TCR beta chain came from a study of blood T cell repertoires in COVID-19. Study summary: Both acute and convalescent COVID-19 samples were obtained from the United States, Italy and Spain. The analysed material was cDNA or gDNA that came from T cells, B-cell-depleted T cells, or PBMCs.

Per the original methods: How many nucleated cells were present was estimated from reference gene primer amplification. Only in-frame clones appear in the TCRdb table, and some are missing; sequencing was by immunoSEQ multiplex PCR. D and trimming come from the DNA, and the V and J calls and clone size come from that table. Here the sample spans about 250,000 clones, around 82% being singletons. Input material: peripheral blood. The TCR was taken from a man in his forties or fifties with active or convalescent COVID-19.

The CDR3 DNA reads TGTGCCAGCAGTCTACGGGGAAACACCATATATTTT. Encoded protein: CASSLRGNTIYF. The rearrangement joins TRBV28 to TRBJ1-3, with unresolved D. Germline V lookup: CDR1 MDHEN, CDR2 SYDVKM. The CDR3 consists of 12 residues. V lost 5 bases, J lost 4 bases, and 6 bases lay in between.